This TCR beta chain came from a study of identical twins. Study-level points and caveats: Instead of following the same donors, the conclusions were based on cross-sectional statistical analysis.

A universal primer site came from template switching; cDNA carried unique molecular identifiers. TCRdb called the 5' RACE reads again in MiXCR, with one record for every CDR3 protein. The repertoire holds roughly 1.6 million distinct CDR3 sequences, with roughly a third as singletons. About this clonotype: The antigen is not known.

The ends were cut back, 5 bases at V and 0 bases at J, with 11 bases in the middle. This CDR3 is 14 amino acids long. The germline V gene has CDR1 SGHAT and CDR2 FQNNGV. The receptor comes from a newborn girl in good health. Material for sequencing was cord blood. The J gene is TRBJ2-7, the V gene TRBV11-2; weak D call: TRBD1 (6 bases). The CDR3 region has the DNA TGTGCCAGCAGCGTCACAGGGCCCTCCTACGAGCAGTACTTC. This translates into CASSVTGPSYEQYF.